A single sample gave rise to the 9 T cell receptor beta chains below, sequenced in a study of identical twins. One entry per CDR3 protein results from TCRdb running MiXCR on the 5' RACE reads. The sample holds roughly 480,000 distinct CDR3 sequences; roughly a quarter are singletons and the top ten take approximately 2.9%. The data were also submitted as part of a second study, on T cells expressing NK-cell markers.

Input material: CD4+ T cells sorted from blood. These receptors all stem from a young woman in good health.

This clonotype was found a few times. The chain carries TRBV3-1 and TRBJ2-2; D is undetermined. V gave up 5 bases and J gave up 1 base, with 14 bases separating them. Per the germline V gene, CDR1 is LGHDT and CDR2 is YNNKEL (reference sequence). This CDR3 comprises 16 residues. CDR3 amino acids: CASSSPRRQNTGELFF. Written as DNA, the CDR3 is TGTGCCAGCAGCTCGCCCCGCAGACAGAACACCGGGGAGCTGTTTTTT. The variable domain in full, with the rest retrieved from reference TRBV3-1 and TRBJ2-2, is DTAVSQTPKYLVTQMGNDKSIKCEQNLGHDTMYWYKQDSKKFLKIMFSYNNKELIINETVPNRFSPKSPDKAHLNLHINSLELGDSAVYFCASSSPRRQNTGELFFGEGSRLTVL.

This sequence joins TRBV20-1 and TRBJ2-3; no clear D gene. CDR1 and CDR2 from the germline V gene are DFQATT and SNEGSKA (reference sequence). This CDR3 has 14 residues. V was clipped by 8 bases and J by 0 bases, with 15 bases between them. In nucleotides, the CDR3 is TGCAGTCCTGTTGGACCAAAGAGCACAGATACGCAGTATTTT. As protein: CSPVGPKSTDTQYF.

V usage is TRBV6-1 and J usage is TRBJ2-2; D is unclear. V was cut by 6 bases and J by 6 bases, with 11 bases left in between. The CDR3 length is 13 residues. Germline CDR1 and CDR2: MNHNS and SASEGT. CDR3 region: CASSITPSGELFF. The CDR3, as DNA: TGTGCCAGCAGCATCACACCCTCCGGGGAGCTGTTTTTT.

This clonotype was seen at least ten times. The CDR3 protein is CATRNPRDGSYEQYF. The CDR3 DNA is TGCGCCACCAGAAACCCGCGGGACGGCTCCTACGAGCAGTACTTC. V is TRBV5-1 and J is TRBJ2-7, with D tentatively TRBD2 (6 bases). Germline CDR1 is SGHRS and CDR2 is YFSETQ. Trimming stripped 9 bases from V and 0 bases from J, with 19 bases between. The CDR3 covers 15 residues.

The chain links TRBV7-2 to TRBJ2-7; 9 bases are shared with TRBD2. This CDR3 is built from 14 residues. CDR1 and CDR2 from the germline V gene are SGHTA and FQGNSA. The ends lost 1 base at V and 3 bases at J; junction bases unmatched: 1. CDR3 sequence reads: CASSLGTSVYEQYF. The CDR3 coding sequence is TGTGCCAGCAGCTTAGGGACTAGCGTCTACGAGCAGTACTTC.

The CDR3 region is CASLQGTSGRPYQETQYF. CDR3 in DNA: TGCGCCAGCCTACAGGGGACTAGCGGGAGGCCGTACCAAGAGACCCAGTACTTC. The chain has TRBV10-1 and TRBJ2-5; the match to TRBD2 covers 15 bases. There are 18 residues in the CDR3. Trimming took 8 bases from V and 0 from J; bases not matched to a gene: 10. The germline gives CDR1 WNHNN, CDR2 SYGVQD (reference sequence).

The V gene is TRBV11-2, the J gene TRBJ2-1, with 8 bases lining up with TRBD2. CDR1 is SGHAT, CDR2 FQNNGV, per germline. CDR3 length: 17 amino acids. Unmatched junction bases numbered 11, after V lost 5 bases and J lost 2 bases. CDR3: CASSDNPGLGAYNEQFF. For the CDR3, the DNA is TGTGCCAGCAGCGACAATCCGGGACTAGGGGCCTACAATGAGCAGTTCTTC.

The chain uses TRBV6-1 and TRBJ1-2; TRBD1 matches 7 bases. Germline CDR1 reads MNHNS; CDR2 reads SASEGT. Germline trimming cut 6 bases from V and 5 bases from J; bases unmatched to any gene: 9. The CDR3 loop spans 14 amino acids. The CDR3, as DNA: TGTGCCAGCAGCCTGGGGACAGCAGGGTATGGCTACACCTTC. Translated: CASSLGTAGYGYTF.

This clonotype was found a few times. The rearrangement links TRBV6-1 to TRBJ2-7, with D unclear. Germline lookup yields CDR1 MNHNS and CDR2 SASEGT. The CDR3 spans 15 residues. The V and J ends lost 6 bases and 6 bases respectively, with 21 bases between them. The CDR3 loop is CASRSQSTWRLEQYF. CDR3 sequence (DNA): TGTGCCAGCAGATCCCAAAGTACCTGGCGGCTCGAGCAGTACTTC.